The 23 T cell receptor beta chains below all came from one sample that was sequenced in a study of tumor-infiltrating lymphocytes in primary liver carcinoma. Both RNA and DNA were isolated together from around 20-30 mg of bulk tissue that had not been sorted. A constant-region primer served to make TCR beta cDNA from roughly 460 ng total RNA. Three nested multiplex PCR rounds, a slightly modified ARM-PCR, produced the libraries for TCR beta. TRBV1-TRBV30 forward and Cbeta reverse primers drove the first two roughly 10-cycle rounds. TCRdb re-called the multiplex PCR reads with MiXCR, one entry per CDR3 protein. The top ten hold 15% to 20% of the sample, which has approximately 190,000 distinct CDR3 sequences, roughly 80% seen once. Sequenced material: tumor tissue from primary liver carcinoma. These receptors originate from a man in his forties with primary liver carcinoma and hepatitis B virus infection.

Comments on this clonotype: Germline and junction disagree at one end, which may indicate a read error. The genes are TRBV12-3 or TRBV12-4 and TRBJ2-2; TRBD2 might be the D (6 bases). The CDR3 contains 16 residues. CDR3 nucleotide sequence: TGTGCCAGCAGCCTCCGTGGAGGGCGAATCATCGGGGACCTGTTTTTT. It yields the protein CASSLRGGRIIGDLFF.

For this clonotype: Its ends do not fully match the called genes, so a read error is possible. The rearrangement links TRBV12-3 or TRBV12-4 to TRBJ2-2; D is possibly TRBD2 (7 bases). CDR3 length equals 18 residues. CDR3 DNA: TGTGCCAGCAGCTTACACACGGGGGGCTTAGCGAACACCGGGGAGCTATTTTTT. This translates into CASSLHTGGLANTGELFF.

Regarding this clonotype: No conserved phenylalanine or tryptophan ends this CDR3, so it is likely a read error. This chain connects TRBV5-4 to TRBJ2-5; tentatively, D is TRBD1 or TRBD2 (5 bases each). The CDR3 spans 15 residues. Germline V gene lookup returns CDR1 SGHNT and CDR2 YYREEE (reference sequence). The CDR3 region has the DNA TGTGCCAGCAGCTTAAACGGGGACGACCAAGGGACCCAGTACTTA. The encoded protein is CASSLNGDDQGTQYL.

The count of this clonotype is one. An end of the junction does not agree with germline; a read error may underlie this. CDR3 in DNA: TGCAGCGTATGTACAGCCCAAAGCTCCTACGAGCAGTATTTC. Protein product: CSVCTAQSSYEQYF. J is TRBJ2-7 and V is TRBV29-1; D not certain. CDR3 length: 14 amino acids. The V gene's germline CDR1 is SQVTM and CDR2 ANQGSEA.

The V gene is TRBV6-2 or TRBV6-3, the J gene TRBJ2-7, with 7 bases aligning to TRBD2. This CDR3 region has 14 residues. Trimming removed 5 bases from V and 8 bases from J; junction bases left unmatched: 12. Germline loops: CDR1 MNHEY, CDR2 SVGEGT. CDR3 region: CASSQTGTNVKQYF. The CDR3 bases are TGTGCCAGCAGTCAGACCGGGACTAACGTCAAGCAGTACTTC.

Turning to this clonotype: An end of the junction does not agree with germline; a read error may underlie this. The chain employs TRBV6-1 and TRBJ2-3; the D gene is possibly TRBD2 (6 bases). This CDR3 is 15 amino acids long. Per the germline V gene, CDR1 is MNHNS and CDR2 is SASEGT. The CDR3 sequence: CASSEVTGAGDTQYF. The CDR3, as DNA: TGTGCCAGCAGTGAGGTAACGGGAGCCGGGGATACGCAGTATTTC.

Comment on this clonotype: A single base separates this from a much larger clone, so it may be a read error. The CDR3 does not close with the conserved phenylalanine or tryptophan, likely indicating a read error. The chain joins TRBV12-3 or TRBV12-4 to TRBJ2-1; tentative D call: TRBD2 (6 bases). The germline V and J ends were trimmed by 7 bases and 7 bases, with 20 bases remaining between them. This CDR3 is 15 amino acids long. CDR3 DNA: TGTGCCAGCACCCACGGTAGGGGACTTCTTAATGAGCAGTTCCTC. It specifies CASTHGRGLLNEQFL.

This clonotype was recorded a few times. Being one base from a much bigger clone, this may be a read error. The chain combines TRBV7-9 with TRBJ2-3; D unclear. Germline V gives CDR1 SEHNR, CDR2 FQNEAQ (reference sequence). CDR3 length: 12 residues. The CDR3 here is CANSLMLDTQYF. Written as DNA, the CDR3 is TGTGCCAACAGCTTAATGCTAGATACGCAGTATTTT.

This clonotype was observed once. An end of the junction does not agree with germline; a read error may underlie this. V is TRBV6-1 and J is TRBJ2-7; the D call may be TRBD1 or TRBD2 (5 bases each). Germline V CDR1 and CDR2: MNHNS, SASEGT. The CDR3 has 13 residues. CDR3 coding DNA: TGTGCCAGGAGTGAAGCTACAGGACTCGAGCAGTACTTC. Translated: CARSEATGLEQYF.

V gene TRBV6-2 or TRBV6-3 combines with J gene TRBJ1-1, with 9 bases matching TRBD1. The CDR3 consists of 15 residues. CDR1 is MNHEY and CDR2 is SVGEGT in the germline V gene. V lost 7 bases to trimming and J lost 4 bases; unmatched junction nucleotides: 10. The CDR3 is CASNEQGARGTEAFF. In DNA, the CDR3 is TGTGCCAGCAATGAACAGGGGGCGAGGGGCACTGAAGCTTTCTTT.

The chain employs TRBV6-5 and TRBJ2-1; 10 positions agree with TRBD2. The J call may be mistaken, given a closer DNA end match to TRBJ2-7. Germline V gene data show CDR1 as MNHEY and CDR2 as SVGAGI. CDR3 length equals 16 residues. In DNA, the CDR3 is TGTGCCAGCAGTACACTCCAGGCTAGCGGGAGTTCGGAGCAGTACTTC. Its translation: CASSTLQASGSSEQYF.

For this clonotype: A junction boundary mismatches the germline segment, possibly from a read error. The V and J genes are TRBV6-1 and TRBJ2-1; tentative D call: TRBD1 (5 bases). This CDR3 has 14 amino acids. CDR1 and CDR2 from the germline V gene are MNHNS and SASEGT. The DNA for the CDR3 is TGTGCCCGCTGGTCCGGCAGGGTCGTCAATGTGCAGTTCTTC. This sequence encodes CARWSGRVVNVQFF.

This clonotype was detected only a few times. V is TRBV11-2 and J is TRBJ2-7; 9 bases are shared with TRBD1. Per germline, CDR1 SGHAT and CDR2 FQNNGV. The CDR3 totals 15 residues. The V segment lost 3 bases and the J segment 8 bases; nucleotides outside the gene matches: 11. This CDR3 reads CASSFRWTGEDKQYF. Written as DNA, the CDR3 is TGTGCCAGCAGCTTTCGATGGACAGGGGAAGACAAGCAGTACTTC. Full variable domain (rest looked up from reference TRBV11-2 and TRBJ2-7): EAGVAQSPRYKIIEKRQSVAFWCNPISGHATLYWYQQILGQGPKLLIQFQNNGVVDDSQLPKDRFSAERLKGVDSTLKIQPAKLEDSAVYLCASSFRWTGEDKQYFGPGTRLTVT.

The CDR3 bases are TGTCTCAGCAGGACTAGCGGGATCGGTGAGCAGTACTTC. It yields the protein CLSRTSGIGEQYF. The rearrangement joins TRBV6-2 or TRBV6-3 to TRBJ2-1; 12 nucleotides match TRBD2. The DNA end favors TRBJ2-7, so the J call may be wrong. The CDR3 totals 13 residues. Germline CDR1 and CDR2: MNHEY and SVGEGT.

Points on this clonotype: A read error is possible here, since a much larger clone lies one base away. The chain recombines TRBV7-9 with TRBJ1-4, with 8 positions matching TRBD1. There are 13 residues in the CDR3. Germline V gives CDR1 SEHNR, CDR2 FQNEAQ (reference sequence). This CDR3 is CASTRTGREKLIF. The CDR3, as DNA: TGTGCCAGCACGCGGACAGGGAGGGAAAAACTGATTTTT.

Details on this clonotype: A much larger clone differs from this one at a single base, so this may be a read error. The CDR3 does not close with the conserved phenylalanine or tryptophan, likely indicating a read error. The chain is built from TRBV28 and TRBJ2-7; 10 bases agree with TRBD1. The V segment lost 6 bases and the J segment 3 bases; nucleotides outside the gene matches: 8. This CDR3 contains 15 residues. Germline values: CDR1 MDHEN, CDR2 SYDVKM. CDR3 nucleotides: TGTGCCAGCAGCTTACCGGGACAGGGGATCTACGAGCAGTACTTA. This translates into CASSLPGQGIYEQYL.

A remark on this clonotype: The junction does not match germline at one end; this may be a read error. The chain combines TRBV11-2 with TRBJ1-2; no firm D call. Per germline, CDR1 SGHAT and CDR2 FQNNGV. The CDR3 runs 13 residues. In DNA form, the CDR3 reads TGCGCCAGCAGCTTAGCGGGAGTATCTTGCTACACCTTC. Its protein is CASSLAGVSCYTF.

Remarks on this clonotype: The conserved phenylalanine or tryptophan is not found at the CDR3 terminus, so this likely reflects a read error. The chain uses TRBV11-1 and TRBJ2-2; possibly TRBD1 for D (6 bases). Trimming took off 3 bases at V and 14 bases at J, with 16 bases between the two ends. The CDR3 spans 13 residues. The germline V gene encodes CDR1 SGHAT and CDR2 FQDESV (reference sequence). DNA of the CDR3: TGTGCCAGCAGCTTTTGGGACACAGGGCACCTGTTTCGT. This gives the protein CASSFWDTGHLFR.

As regards this clonotype: The conserved phenylalanine or tryptophan normally closing the CDR3 is absent here, so this likely arose from a read error. No DNA is shown, since the ends of the CDR3 on it are uncertain; the CDR3 is the one TCRdb lists. The chain uses TRBV5-4 and TRBJ1-5. Including both end residues, the CDR3 is 15 amino acids long. CDR1 SGHNT and CDR2 YYREEE come from the germline V gene (reference sequence). CDR3 protein: CASSRDGNGNQPQRL.

A note on this clonotype: A read error may be the cause here, since a much bigger clone is one base away. The chain employs TRBV30 and TRBJ1-1; no definite D call. Between the trimmed V and J ends, which lost 3 bases and 1 base, there was a span of 9 bases. Germline V CDR1 and CDR2: GTSNPN, SVGIG (reference sequence). The CDR3 length is 13 residues. The CDR3 DNA is TGTGCCTGGAGGGTTTGGACGAACACTGAAGCTTTCTTT. Protein sequence: CAWRVWTNTEAFF.

Concerning this clonotype itself: One end of the junction is discordant with germline, which a read error may explain. The rearrangement links TRBV11-2 to TRBJ2-2, with 12 bases matching TRBD2. The germline V gene has CDR1 SGHAT and CDR2 FQNNGV. This CDR3 contains 16 residues. This CDR3 is CASSLVTSGGTGDLFF. DNA of the CDR3: TGTGCCAGCAGTTTAGTGACTAGCGGGGGTACCGGGGACCTGTTTTTT.

The V gene is TRBV6-4, the J gene TRBJ2-1, with TRBD2 as a possible D gene (6 bases). Trimming took 0 bases from V and 7 from J, leaving 10 bases between them. Looked up from germline, CDR1 is MRHNA and CDR2 is SNTAGT. The CDR3 has 14 residues. The DNA of the CDR3 is TGTGCCAGCAGTGACTCAACTGGAGGGAATGAGCAGTTCTTC. This translates into CASSDSTGGNEQFF.

The table lists this clonotype with a few counts. A junction end diverges from the germline sequence, so it may reflect a read error. The chain is built from TRBV6-6 and TRBJ1-1; 9 bases agree with TRBD1. From germline, CDR1 is MNHNY and CDR2 SVGAGI (reference sequence). The CDR3 consists of 13 residues. The CDR3 region is CAISYTGGTEAFF. The CDR3, as DNA: TGTGCCATCAGTTACACAGGGGGCACTGAAGCCTTCTTT.